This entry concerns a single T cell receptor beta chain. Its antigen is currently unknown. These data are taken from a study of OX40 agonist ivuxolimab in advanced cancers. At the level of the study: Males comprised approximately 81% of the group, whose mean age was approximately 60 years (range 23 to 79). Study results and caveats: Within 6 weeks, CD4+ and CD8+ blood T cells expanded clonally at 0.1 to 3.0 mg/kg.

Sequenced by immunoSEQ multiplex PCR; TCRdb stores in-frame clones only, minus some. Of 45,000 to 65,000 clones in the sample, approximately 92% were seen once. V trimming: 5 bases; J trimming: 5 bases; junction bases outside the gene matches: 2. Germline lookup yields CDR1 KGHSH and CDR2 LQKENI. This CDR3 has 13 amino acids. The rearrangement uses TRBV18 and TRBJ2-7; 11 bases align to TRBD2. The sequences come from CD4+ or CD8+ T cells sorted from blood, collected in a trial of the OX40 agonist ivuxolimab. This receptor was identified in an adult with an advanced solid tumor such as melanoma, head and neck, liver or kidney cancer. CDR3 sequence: CASSSGLADEQYF. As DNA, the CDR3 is TGTGCCAGCTCATCGGGACTAGCGGACGAGCAGTACTTC.